The sequence of this T cell receptor (beta chain) was determined in a study of T-cell memory formation after mild COVID-19. Looking at the study overall: Clusters were largely donor specific. Study-wide points: Cross-reactive memory seemingly joined, as some responding clones were found in pre-infection memory. Day 15 to 85 contracting clones showed balanced CD4/CD8; day 15 to 37 expanders favored CD4+.

The germline V gene has CDR1 SQVTM and CDR2 ANQGSEA. CDR3 length equals 12 residues. V gave up 4 bases and J gave up 1 base, with 7 bases separating them. TCRalpha and TCRbeta libraries used 5'RACE with constant-segment primers and UMIs. TCRdb reanalysed the 5' RACE reads using MiXCR and keeps one entry per CDR3 protein. Among roughly 250,000 distinct CDR3 sequences, 16% were seen once, and the ten largest hold roughly a fifth. A note on this clonotype: As yet, its antigen is unknown.

This sequence joins TRBV29-1 and TRBJ1-2, with D hard to call. This receptor was taken from a man aged 18 to 29 who had mild COVID-19 (a few samples of this study predate the infection). Cell type and time point are not known. Sequenced input: PBMCs or a T cell subset sorted from them (not recorded which). Here the CDR3 reads CSVGPGNYGYTF. The DNA for the CDR3 is TGCAGCGTTGGGCCCGGTAACTATGGCTACACCTTC.